The T cell receptor (beta chain) under discussion was sequenced for a study of CD4 T cells in relation to SARS-CoV-2 and coronaviruses. Looking at the study overall: Negative control cultures got HIV-1 Nef peptides or no peptide.

Clones were sequenced by immunoSEQ multiplex PCR, and TCRdb holds only the in-frame ones, with some missing. The data show about 23,000 clones, more than 65% seen once. CD4+ T cells from unexposed donors were obtained before the COVID-19 pandemic (2011-2018). The cells were cultured for under twelve days before CD4+ T cells were isolated. V was trimmed by 6 bases and J by 1 base, leaving 9 bases between them. This CDR3 has 13 amino acids. Turning to this clone: Its antigen remains unidentified.

Material: CD4+ T cells from PBMCs, cultured in vitro. The receptor was derived from a human donor in good health. The J gene is TRBJ2-5, the V gene TRBV12-3 or TRBV12-4; no definite D call. The DNA for the CDR3 is TGTGCCAGCAGCCCACATATCCAAGAGACCCAGTACTTC. It specifies CASSPHIQETQYF.